This TCR beta chain was captured in a study of PD-1 blockade in classical Hodgkin lymphoma. The study's findings and limits: Reported baseline diversity: healthy donors highest, relapsed/refractory patients lowest. Significantly greater TCR diversity emerged by C4D1 in CD4+ cells but not CD8+ cells. The study found complete responders had baseline diversity similar to newly diagnosed patients.

Details on this clone: What it binds is unknown.

Some clones are missing from TCRdb's copy, which holds only in-frame ones; the method was immunoSEQ multiplex PCR. The profile shows roughly 100,000 clones, roughly 87% of them singletons. The sample's time point: cycle 4 day 1 (C4D1), after 5 to 7 weeks of nivolumab. Autologous stem cell transplantation was followed by relapse in every patient, and brentuximab vedotin exposure varied. Per the germline V gene, CDR1 is MNHNS and CDR2 is SASEGT. The CDR3 consists of 15 residues. The V end lost 3 bases, the J end lost 2 bases, and 12 bases lay between the germline ends. The sequence was collected from a human donor with classical Hodgkin lymphoma. The specimen was peripheral blood mononuclear cells (PBMCs), collected before the fourth cycle of nivolumab. The chain is built from TRBV6-1 and TRBJ2-3; a weak D match, TRBD1 (6 bases). CDR3 sequence: CASSDPTGSTDTQYF. The CDR3 DNA sequence: TGTGCCAGCAGTGACCCGACAGGATCCACAGATACGCAGTATTTT.